Following are 8 T cell receptor beta chains from one sample sequenced in a study of T-cell memory formation after mild COVID-19. MiXCR was run by TCRdb on the 5' RACE reads, yielding one entry per CDR3 protein. The sample yields about 100,000 distinct CDR3 sequences, roughly 10% seen once. The specimen sequenced was PBMCs or a T cell subset sorted from them (not recorded which). The receptors stem from a young man who had mild COVID-19 (a few samples of this study predate the infection). Cell type and time point are not known.

This clonotype came up a few times. The chain combines TRBV6-2 or TRBV6-3 with TRBJ2-5, with D maybe TRBD1 (6 bases). Germline CDR1 reads MNHEY; CDR2 reads SVGEGT. This CDR3 is built from 18 residues. Trimming took off 0 bases at V and 1 base at J, with 18 bases between the two ends. CDR3 in amino acids: CASSYSVARTDSQETQYF. The CDR3 DNA follows: TGTGCCAGCAGTTACTCCGTTGCCCGGACAGACTCCCAAGAGACCCAGTACTTC.

This clonotype showed up just a few times. This sequence joins TRBV7-9 and TRBJ2-5; unclear D gene. The CDR3 sequence is 13 residues long. Germline CDR1 and CDR2: SEHNR and FQNEAQ (reference sequence). V lost 8 bases, J lost 2 bases, and 12 bases lay in between. The CDR3 spells CASDVGWQETQYF. The CDR3 DNA sequence: TGTGCCAGCGATGTGGGTTGGCAAGAGACCCAGTACTTC.

This clonotype showed up just a few times. The rearrangement links TRBV7-2 to TRBJ2-2; 7 bases are a match to TRBD1. The CDR3 spans 14 residues. Losses at the gene ends were 4 bases for V and 2 bases for J; bases not matched to a gene: 1. Germline V gene lookup returns CDR1 SGHTA and CDR2 FQGNSA. The DNA of the CDR3 is TGTGCCAGCAGCTCAGGGGGTAACACCGGGGAGCTGTTTTTT. This translates into CASSSGGNTGELFF.

This clonotype was picked up many times. The chain carries TRBV5-1 and TRBJ2-1, with 9 bases aligning to TRBD2. The CDR3 runs 14 residues. CDR1 is SGHRS, CDR2 YFSETQ, per germline. Unmatched junction bases numbered 6, after V lost 7 bases and J lost 4 bases. The CDR3: CASALAGNYNEQFF. The CDR3 DNA reads TGCGCCAGCGCTCTAGCGGGGAATTACAATGAGCAGTTCTTC.

V is TRBV12-3 or TRBV12-4 and J is TRBJ1-1; D gene ambiguous. With 6 bases removed from V and 2 bases from J, the gap between germline ends came to 13 bases. This CDR3 contains 14 residues. This CDR3 is CASSRTGPNTEAFF. For the CDR3, the DNA is TGTGCCAGCAGCCGAACCGGGCCAAACACTGAAGCTTTCTTT.

This chain joins TRBV20-1 and TRBJ2-1, with 9 bases that match TRBD2. Germline CDR1 reads DFQATT; CDR2 reads SNEGSKA (reference sequence). Trimming removed 7 bases from V and 10 bases from J; junction bases left unmatched: 5. CDR3 length: 11 residues. The CDR3 loop is CSVRRGGEQFF. CDR3 in DNA: TGCAGTGTGAGGCGGGGGGGAGAGCAGTTCTTC.

V gene TRBV7-6 combines with J gene TRBJ2-3, with D perhaps TRBD1 (5 bases). V lost 4 bases and J lost 1, with 9 bases in between. Looked up from germline, CDR1 is SGHVS and CDR2 is FNYEAQ. This CDR3 has 14 residues. The CDR3 DNA reads as TGTGCCAGCAGCTCCGGACAAGGCACAGATACGCAGTATTTT. It encodes CASSSGQGTDTQYF.

This clonotype showed up just a few times. V gene TRBV20-1 combines with J gene TRBJ2-1, with 8 bases matching TRBD2. The CDR3 length is 13 residues. Germline-derived CDR1 and CDR2 are DFQATT and SNEGSKA (reference sequence). The J segment lost 5 bases and the V segment lost 2 bases, leaving 2 bases of the junction unmatched. CDR3 DNA sequence: TGCAGTGCTAGACAGCGGGGGCACAATGAGCAGTTCTTC. This encodes CSARQRGHNEQFF.